This is a list of T cell receptor beta chains from one sample in a study of PD-L1 blockade in urothelial cancer. Profiling relied on immunoSEQ multiplex PCR, and the TCRdb table lists in-frame clones only, not all of them. The sample yields 100,000 to 150,000 clones, around 86% seen once. The material was PBMCs, obtained around atezolizumab (anti-PD-L1) treatment. These receptor sequences come from a man aged 50 or older with urothelial cancer. The CDR3 runs from the conserved cysteine through the conserved F or W. The D gene is left open where the match is weak. Clone size is stated in some rows and not others, as once, few, many or a class when expanded.

>TRBJ1-2|14|NA|TRBV28|NA
CASNPPERNYGYTF
TGTGCCAGCAATCCCCCTGAGCGGAACTATGGCTACACCTTC
>TRBJ2-1|18|TRBD2|TRBV7-9|NA
CASSHTSGRRWGGNEQFF
TGTGCCAGCAGCCATACAAGCGGGAGACGATGGGGCGGCAATGAGCAGTTCTTC
>TRBJ2-2|19|TRBD2|TRBV6-1|few
CASSVSWLAGGANTGELFF
TGTGCCAGCAGTGTCTCCTGGCTAGCGGGAGGCGCGAACACCGGGGAGCTGTTTTTT
>TRBJ2-1|14|TRBD1|TRBV7-8|NA
CASRAGQGGREQFF
TGTGCCAGCAGGGCGGGACAGGGAGGACGGGAGCAGTTCTTC
>TRBJ2-1|18|NA|TRBV7-3|NA
CASSLLPPGLGPYNEQFF
TGTGCCAGCAGCTTACTACCTCCGGGACTCGGACCCTACAATGAGCAGTTCTTC
>TRBJ1-2|13|TRBD1|TRBV6-1|NA
CASSEDRDYGYTF
TGTGCCAGCAGTGAGGACAGGGACTATGGCTACACCTTC
>TRBJ2-7|16|TRBD2|TRBV7-2|NA
CASSRGGGGSTYEQYF
TGTGCCAGCAGCCGCGGGGGGGGCGGGTCTACCTACGAGCAGTACTTC
>TRBJ2-1|15|TRBD2|TRBV27|NA
CASSSRTRSYNEQFF
TGTGCCAGCAGTTCTCGGACTAGATCTTACAATGAGCAGTTCTTC
>TRBJ2-5|14|TRBD1|TRBV27|NA
CASSLTGVQETQYF
TGTGCCAGCAGTTTGACAGGGGTTCAAGAGACCCAGTACTTC
>TRBJ2-7|13|NA|TRBV11-2|NA
CASSGQTTYEQYF
TGTGCCAGCAGCGGACAGACGACCTACGAGCAGTACTTC
>TRBJ2-3|15|TRBD1|TRBV7-3|few
CASSTRTGRGDTQYF
TGTGCCAGCAGCACCCGGACAGGTCGGGGCGATACGCAGTATTTT
>TRBJ2-1|15|TRBD1|TRBV6-1|NA
CASSGRDRAMKGQFF
TGTGCCAGCAGCGGCCGGGACAGGGCAATGAAGGGGCAGTTCTTC
>TRBJ2-7|14|NA|TRBV28|NA
CASRVSRVSYEQYF
TGTGCCAGCAGAGTATCTCGCGTTTCGTACGAGCAGTACTTC
>TRBJ2-1|15|NA|TRBV5-4|NA
CASSPGLRYYNEQFF
TGTGCCAGCAGCCCGGGACTCAGATACTACAATGAGCAGTTCTTC
>TRBJ1-5|15|TRBD1|TRBV30|NA
CAWRAGGSNNQPQHF
TGTGCCTGGAGGGCAGGGGGCTCGAACAATCAGCCCCAGCATTTT